This record concerns one T cell receptor beta chain sequence. No antigen is known for it. This sample is drawn from a study of T cell responses to AZD1222 COVID-19 vaccine. About the research overall: Second-dose groups at about 4 or about 12 weeks were pooled. Study results and caveats: Spike as a whole was targeted by vaccine-associated CD4 TCRs, dominant at 160-218 and 743-854. Clonal diversity was possibly underestimated, and white British individuals and females predominated among donors. Vaccination with two AZD1222 doses was followed by a rise in Spike-specific TCR breadth and depth.

Clones were sequenced by immunoSEQ multiplex PCR, and TCRdb holds only the in-frame ones, with some missing. The sample lists about 120,000 clones, about 90% occurring once. The clonotype originates from an adult in good health. The specimen was peripheral blood, collected on day 0 of AZD1222 vaccination.

The CDR3 sequence: CASSTDMLSYNEQFF. The DNA for the CDR3 is TGTGCCAGTAGTACGGACATGCTCTCCTACAATGAGCAGTTCTTC. The chain recombines TRBV19 with TRBJ2-1; D is perhaps TRBD1 (5 bases). V lost 4 bases and J 0 bases, leaving 10 bases between the germline ends. Germline CDR1 and CDR2: LNHDA and SQIVND (reference sequence). CDR3 length: 15 amino acids.